The 9 T cell receptor beta chains below all came from one sample that was sequenced in a study of CD8+CD57+ T cells in acquired aplastic anemia. Genomic DNA, the template, was used for profiling of the TCR beta VDJ and CDR3. MiXCR was run by TCRdb on the reads, yielding one entry per CDR3 protein. The repertoire includes hundreds of thousands of distinct CDR3 sequences, 60% to 80% of them detected once, and 4% sits in the top ten. The specimen sequenced was sorted CD4+, CD8+, or CD8+CD57+ T cells (not recorded which) from PBMCs. These receptors were taken from a human donor in good health, serving as a control.

The CDR3, as DNA: TGTGCCAGCAGTTTTCGAGAACCCTTCTTCTCTGGGGCCAACGTCCTGACTTTC. This sequence encodes CASSFREPFFSGANVLTF. The chain employs TRBV12-3 or TRBV12-4 and TRBJ2-6; D is ambiguous. The CDR3 is 18 amino acids. Deletions cut 3 bases from V and 0 bases from J, with 15 bases between.

The chain uses TRBV12-3 or TRBV12-4 and TRBJ1-2; D unclear. The CDR3 is made up of 20 amino acids. The ends were cut back, 5 bases at V and 3 bases at J, with 31 bases in the middle. The CDR3 region is CASSAFYSQTRTSPHYGYTF. CDR3 DNA sequence: TGTGCCAGCAGTGCTTTTTACTCTCAGACACGGACTAGTCCCCACTATGGCTACACCTTC.

Comment on this clonotype: An end of the junction differs from the germline gene, which may be a read error. The rearrangement links TRBV19 to TRBJ1-1, with 8 bases identical to TRBD1. The CDR3 totals 16 residues. In germline, CDR1 is LNHDA, CDR2 SQIVND (reference sequence). The CDR3 bases are TGTGCTAGTAGTACCCAGGGGGCGCGTGTGAACACTGAAGCTTTCTTT. This translates into CASSTQGARVNTEAFF.

About this clonotype itself: This CDR3 is missing its conserved last phenylalanine or tryptophan, likely due to a read error. The chain is built from TRBV19 and TRBJ2-1; tentative D call: TRBD1 (6 bases). This CDR3 has 15 amino acids. The germline CDR1 and CDR2 sequences are LNHDA and SQIVND (reference sequence). The CDR3 loop is CASSKERAGANQQFC. In nucleotides, the CDR3 is TGTGCCAGTAGCAAAGAAAGGGCAGGGGCCAATCAGCAGTTCTGC.

About this clonotype: Here the CDR3 omits its conserved ending phenylalanine or tryptophan, so a read error is the likely source. The chain couples TRBV19 to TRBJ1-2; no definite D call. Germline V gene lookup returns CDR1 LNHDA and CDR2 SQIVND (reference sequence). The CDR3 sequence is 12 residues long. The V end was cut by 6 bases, the J end by 2 bases, with 7 bases between. The CDR3 DNA sequence: TGTGCCAGTAGAGGAGGGAACTATGGCTACACCGTC. This codes for CASRGGNYGYTV.

Comment on this clonotype: One end of the junction fails to match germline, which may point to a read error. This chain joins TRBV25-1 and TRBJ2-3; D remains ambiguous. The CDR3 is made up of 13 amino acids. Germline V gives CDR1 MGHDK, CDR2 SYGVNS. CDR3 sequence: CANSAADKDTQYF. The DNA for the CDR3 is TGTGCCAACAGTGCGGCAGACAAGGATACGCAGTATTTT.

Turning to this clonotype: A read error may produce the germline difference seen at one junction end. J is TRBJ2-7 and V is TRBV7-2, with 9 bases that match TRBD2. Germline values: CDR1 SGHTA, CDR2 FQGNSA. CDR3 length: 12 residues. CDR3 region: CASRPDSGGGDF. In nucleotides, the CDR3 is TGTGCCAGCAGGCCAGATAGCGGGGGTGGGGACTTC.

This chain connects TRBV30 to TRBJ1-2; TRBD1 agrees at 11 bases. Germline V gene sequence: CDR1 GTSNPN, CDR2 SVGIG (reference sequence). This CDR3 has 16 residues. After removal of 3 bases from V and 4 bases from J, the junction contained 10 bases not matched to a gene. The CDR3 DNA reads TGTGCCTGGAGACTGGACAGGGGGCCTTCAGTCTATGGCTACACCTTC. It is translated as CAWRLDRGPSVYGYTF.

V gene TRBV20-1 combines with J gene TRBJ2-7, with 7 positions matching TRBD1. This CDR3 comprises 15 residues. Unmatched junction bases numbered 13, after V lost 6 bases and J lost 2 bases. CDR1 DFQATT and CDR2 SNEGSKA come from the germline V gene (reference sequence). Here the CDR3 reads CSAIEPGQGAYEQYF. The CDR3 coding sequence is TGCAGTGCCATAGAACCGGGGCAGGGGGCCTACGAGCAGTACTTC.